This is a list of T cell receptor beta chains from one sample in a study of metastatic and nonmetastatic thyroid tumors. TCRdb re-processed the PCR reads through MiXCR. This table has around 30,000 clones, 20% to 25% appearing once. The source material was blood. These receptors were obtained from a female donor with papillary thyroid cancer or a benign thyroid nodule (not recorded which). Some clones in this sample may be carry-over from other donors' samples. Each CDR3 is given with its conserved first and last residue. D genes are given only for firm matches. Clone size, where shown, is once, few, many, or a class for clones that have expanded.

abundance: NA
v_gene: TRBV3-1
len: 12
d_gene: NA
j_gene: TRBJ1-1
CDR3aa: CASSQAVTEAFF
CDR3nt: TGTGCCAGCAGCCAAGCCGTCACTGAAGCTTTCTTT

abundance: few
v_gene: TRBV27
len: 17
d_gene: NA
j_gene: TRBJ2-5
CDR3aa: CASSLLTSGTARETQYF
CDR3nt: TGTGCCAGCAGTTTATTGACTAGTGGTACCGCTAGAGAGACCCAGTACTTC

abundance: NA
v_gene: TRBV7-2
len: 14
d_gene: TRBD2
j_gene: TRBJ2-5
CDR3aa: CASSLLGGPETQYF
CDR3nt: TGTGCCAGCAGCTTATTGGGAGGGCCAGAGACCCAGTACTTC

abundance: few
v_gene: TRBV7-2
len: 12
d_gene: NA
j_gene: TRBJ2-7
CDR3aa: CASSIDSYEQYF
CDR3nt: TGTGCCAGCAGCATAGACTCCTACGAGCAGTACTTC

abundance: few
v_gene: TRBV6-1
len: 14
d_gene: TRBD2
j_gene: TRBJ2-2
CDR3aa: CATRTSGVTGELFF
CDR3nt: TGTGCCACCCGGACTAGCGGGGTGACCGGGGAGCTGTTTTTT

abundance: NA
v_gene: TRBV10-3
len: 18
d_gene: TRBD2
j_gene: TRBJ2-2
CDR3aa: CAVSGTSWRAGNTGELFF
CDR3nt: TGTGCCGTCAGTGGGACTAGCTGGAGGGCGGGGAACACCGGGGAGCTGTTTTTT

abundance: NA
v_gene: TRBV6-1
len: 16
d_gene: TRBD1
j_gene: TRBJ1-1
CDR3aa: CASSAWTGTMNTEAFF
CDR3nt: TGTGCCAGCAGTGCCTGGACAGGGACAATGAACACTGAAGCTTTCTTT

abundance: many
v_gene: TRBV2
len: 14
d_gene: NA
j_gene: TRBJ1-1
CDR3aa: CASRGGGQDTEAFF
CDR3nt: TGTGCCAGCAGGGGGGGGGGGCAGGACACTGAAGCTTTCTTT

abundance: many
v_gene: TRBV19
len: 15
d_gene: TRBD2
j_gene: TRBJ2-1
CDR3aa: CASSPETSWYNEQFF
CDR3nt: TGTGCCAGTAGTCCAGAGACTAGCTGGTACAATGAGCAGTTCTTC

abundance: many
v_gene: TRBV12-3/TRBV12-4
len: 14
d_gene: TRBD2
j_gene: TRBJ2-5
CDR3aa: CASTQAGGQETQYF
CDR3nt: TGTGCCAGCACCCAAGCGGGGGGACAAGAGACCCAGTACTTC

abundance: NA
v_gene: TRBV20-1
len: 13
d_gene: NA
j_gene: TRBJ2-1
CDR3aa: CSAVPGSLAEQFF
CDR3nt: TGCAGTGCTGTACCAGGGTCGCTCGCTGAGCAGTTCTTC

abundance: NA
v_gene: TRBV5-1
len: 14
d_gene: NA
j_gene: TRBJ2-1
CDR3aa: CASSLAGQLDEHFF
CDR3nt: TGCGCCAGCAGCTTGGCCGGACAGCTGGATGAGCATTTCTTC

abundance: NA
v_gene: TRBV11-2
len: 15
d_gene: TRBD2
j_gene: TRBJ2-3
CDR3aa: CASSLGAGIKDTQYF
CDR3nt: TGTGCCAGCAGCTTAGGAGCGGGAATCAAAGATACGCAGTATTTT

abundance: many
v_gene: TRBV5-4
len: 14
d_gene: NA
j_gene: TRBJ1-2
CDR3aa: CASSLGTGVYGYTF
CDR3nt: TGTGCCAGCAGCTTGGGGACGGGAGTCTATGGCTACACCTTC

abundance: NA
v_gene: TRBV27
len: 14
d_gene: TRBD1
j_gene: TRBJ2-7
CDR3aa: CASSWRTGGYEQYF
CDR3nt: TGTGCCAGCAGTTGGCGGACAGGGGGCTACGAGCAGTACTTC

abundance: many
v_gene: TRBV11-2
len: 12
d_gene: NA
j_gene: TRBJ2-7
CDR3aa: CASRSNLHEQYF
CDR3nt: TGTGCCAGCAGGTCCAATCTCCACGAGCAGTACTTC

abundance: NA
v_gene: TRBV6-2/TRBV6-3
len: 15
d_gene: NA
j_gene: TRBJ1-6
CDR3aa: CASSYEGSGNSPLHF
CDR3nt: TGTGCCAGCAGTTACGAGGGCTCGGGAAATTCACCCCTCCACTTT

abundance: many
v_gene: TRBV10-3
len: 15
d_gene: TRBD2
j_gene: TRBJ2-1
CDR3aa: CAISEPSGTYNEQFF
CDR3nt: TGTGCCATCAGTGAGCCCAGCGGGACCTACAATGAGCAGTTCTTC

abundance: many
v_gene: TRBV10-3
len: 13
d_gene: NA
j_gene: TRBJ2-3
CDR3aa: CAISESRTDTQYF
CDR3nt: TGTGCCATCAGTGAGTCGAGGACAGATACGCAGTATTTT

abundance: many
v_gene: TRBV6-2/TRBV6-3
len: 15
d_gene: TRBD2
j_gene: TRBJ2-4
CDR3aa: CASSSSGRAKNIQYF
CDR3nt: TGTGCCAGCAGCAGTAGCGGGAGGGCCAAAAACATTCAGTACTTC

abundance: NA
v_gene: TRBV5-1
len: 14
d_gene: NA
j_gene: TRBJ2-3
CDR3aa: CASSSGKNTDTQYF
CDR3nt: TGCGCCAGCAGCTCGGGCAAGAACACAGATACGCAGTATTTT

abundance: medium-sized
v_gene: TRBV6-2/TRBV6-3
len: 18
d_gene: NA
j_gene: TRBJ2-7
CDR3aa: CASSYSKARRQSAYEQYF
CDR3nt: TGTGCCAGCAGTTACTCGAAAGCCCGGAGACAGAGCGCCTACGAGCAGTACTTC

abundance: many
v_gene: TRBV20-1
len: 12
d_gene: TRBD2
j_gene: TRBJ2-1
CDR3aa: CSARGLVNEQFF
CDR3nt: TGCAGTGCTAGGGGACTAGTCAATGAGCAGTTCTTC

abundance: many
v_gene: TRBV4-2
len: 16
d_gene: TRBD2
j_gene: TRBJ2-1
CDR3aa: CASSQDSGSSYNEQFF
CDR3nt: TGTGCCAGCAGCCAAGATAGCGGGAGCTCCTACAATGAGCAGTTCTTC

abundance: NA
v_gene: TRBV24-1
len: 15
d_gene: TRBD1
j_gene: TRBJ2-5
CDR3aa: CATSDSKGQVATQYF
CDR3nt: TGTGCCACCAGTGATAGTAAGGGACAGGTAGCGACCCAGTACTTC

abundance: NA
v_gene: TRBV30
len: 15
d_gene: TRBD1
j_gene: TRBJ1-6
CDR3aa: CAWSGTGVWNSPLHF
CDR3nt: TGTGCCTGGAGTGGGACAGGTGTATGGAATTCACCCCTCCACTTT

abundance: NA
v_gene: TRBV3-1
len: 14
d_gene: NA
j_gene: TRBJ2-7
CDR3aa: CASSLVRGSYEQYF
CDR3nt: TGTGCCAGCAGCCTTGTACGGGGGTCCTACGAGCAGTACTTC

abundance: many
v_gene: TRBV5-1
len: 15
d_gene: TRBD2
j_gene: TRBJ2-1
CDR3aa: CASSLLAGVGGEQFF
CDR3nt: TGCGCCAGCAGCTTACTAGCGGGAGTGGGAGGGGAGCAGTTCTTC

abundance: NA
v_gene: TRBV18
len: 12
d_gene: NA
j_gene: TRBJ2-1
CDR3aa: CASSPPGNEQFF
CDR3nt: TGTGCCAGCTCACCACCTGGCAATGAGCAGTTCTTC